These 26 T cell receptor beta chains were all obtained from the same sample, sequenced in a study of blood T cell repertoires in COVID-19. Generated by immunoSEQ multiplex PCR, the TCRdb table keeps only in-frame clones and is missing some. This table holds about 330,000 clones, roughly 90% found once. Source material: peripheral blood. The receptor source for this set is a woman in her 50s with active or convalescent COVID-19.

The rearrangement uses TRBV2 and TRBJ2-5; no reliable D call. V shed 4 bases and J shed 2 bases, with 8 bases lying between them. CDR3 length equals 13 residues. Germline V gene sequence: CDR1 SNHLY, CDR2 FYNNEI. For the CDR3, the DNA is TGTGCCAGCAGTGGGAACAGACAAGAGACCCAGTACTTC. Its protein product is CASSGNRQETQYF.

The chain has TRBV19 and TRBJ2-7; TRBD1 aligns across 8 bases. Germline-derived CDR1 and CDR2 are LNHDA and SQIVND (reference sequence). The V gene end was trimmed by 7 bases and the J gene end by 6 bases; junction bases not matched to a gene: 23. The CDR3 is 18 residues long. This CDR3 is CASTPNPWAGGNMGEQYF. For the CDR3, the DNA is TGTGCCAGTACTCCAAACCCGTGGGCAGGGGGCAACATGGGCGAGCAGTACTTC.

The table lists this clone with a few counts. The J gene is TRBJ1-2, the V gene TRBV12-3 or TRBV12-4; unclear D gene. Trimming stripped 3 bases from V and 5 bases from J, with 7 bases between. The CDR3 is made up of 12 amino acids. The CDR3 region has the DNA TGTGCCAGCAGTTTCGTCGGTTATGGCTACACCTTC. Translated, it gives CASSFVGYGYTF.

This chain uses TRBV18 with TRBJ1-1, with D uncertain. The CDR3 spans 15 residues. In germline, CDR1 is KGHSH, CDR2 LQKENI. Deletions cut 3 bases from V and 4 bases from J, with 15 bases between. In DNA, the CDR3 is TGTGCCAGCTCACCCGCCCGGGGATGGTTCACTGAAGCTTTCTTT. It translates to CASSPARGWFTEAFF.

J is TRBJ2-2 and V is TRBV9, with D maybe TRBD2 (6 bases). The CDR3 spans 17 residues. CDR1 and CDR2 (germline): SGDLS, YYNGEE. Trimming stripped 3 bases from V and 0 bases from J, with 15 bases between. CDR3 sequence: CASSERDRDSNTGELFF. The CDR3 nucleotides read TGTGCCAGCAGCGAGAGGGACCGGGACTCGAACACCGGGGAGCTGTTTTTT.

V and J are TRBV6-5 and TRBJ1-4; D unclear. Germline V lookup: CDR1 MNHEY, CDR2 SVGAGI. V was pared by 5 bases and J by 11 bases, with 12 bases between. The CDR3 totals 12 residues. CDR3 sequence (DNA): TGTGCCAGCAGTCATAGGTCGGGGAAACTGTTTTTT. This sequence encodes CASSHRSGKLFF.

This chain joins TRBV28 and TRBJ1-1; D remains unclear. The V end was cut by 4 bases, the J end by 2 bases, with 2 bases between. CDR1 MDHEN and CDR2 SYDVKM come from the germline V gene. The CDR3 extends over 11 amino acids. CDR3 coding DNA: TGTGCCAGCAGTTCAAACACTGAAGCTTTCTTT. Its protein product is CASSSNTEAFF.

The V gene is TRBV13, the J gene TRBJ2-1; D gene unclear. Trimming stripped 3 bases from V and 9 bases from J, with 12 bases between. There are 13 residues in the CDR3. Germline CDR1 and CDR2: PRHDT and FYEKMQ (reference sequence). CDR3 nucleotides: TGTGCCAGCAGCTTTGGCTATAGAGGTGAGCAGTTCTTC. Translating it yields CASSFGYRGEQFF.

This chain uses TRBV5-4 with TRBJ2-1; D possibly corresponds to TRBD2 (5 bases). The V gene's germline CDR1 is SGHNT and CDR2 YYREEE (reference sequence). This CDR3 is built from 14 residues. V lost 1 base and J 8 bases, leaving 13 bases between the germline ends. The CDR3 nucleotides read TGTGCCAGCAGCTTGATTCTTGGTAGCGATGAGCAGTTCTTC. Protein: CASSLILGSDEQFF.

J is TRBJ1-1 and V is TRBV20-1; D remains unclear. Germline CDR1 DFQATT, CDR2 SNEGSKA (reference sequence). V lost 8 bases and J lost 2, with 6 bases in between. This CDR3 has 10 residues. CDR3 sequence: CSPLNTEAFF. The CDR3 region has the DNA TGCAGTCCCCTCAACACTGAAGCTTTCTTT.

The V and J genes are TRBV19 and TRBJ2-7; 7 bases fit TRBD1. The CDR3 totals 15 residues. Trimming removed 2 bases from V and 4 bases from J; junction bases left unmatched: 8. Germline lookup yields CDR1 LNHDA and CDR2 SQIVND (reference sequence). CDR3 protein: CASSIMGKTGYEQYF. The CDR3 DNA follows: TGTGCCAGTAGTATAATGGGGAAGACAGGGTACGAGCAGTACTTC.

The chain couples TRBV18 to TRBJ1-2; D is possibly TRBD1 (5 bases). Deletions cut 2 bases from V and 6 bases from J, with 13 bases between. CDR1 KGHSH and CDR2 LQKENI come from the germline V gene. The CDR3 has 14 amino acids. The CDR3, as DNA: TGTGCCAGCTCACCAGTTGGGGGGGTACATGGCTACACCTTC. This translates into CASSPVGGVHGYTF.

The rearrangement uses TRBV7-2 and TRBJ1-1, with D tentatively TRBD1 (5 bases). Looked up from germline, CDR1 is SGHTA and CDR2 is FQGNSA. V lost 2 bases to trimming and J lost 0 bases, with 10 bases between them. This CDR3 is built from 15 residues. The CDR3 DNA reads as TGTGCCAGCAGCTTAACCACAGGCCTGAACACTGAAGCTTTCTTT. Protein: CASSLTTGLNTEAFF.

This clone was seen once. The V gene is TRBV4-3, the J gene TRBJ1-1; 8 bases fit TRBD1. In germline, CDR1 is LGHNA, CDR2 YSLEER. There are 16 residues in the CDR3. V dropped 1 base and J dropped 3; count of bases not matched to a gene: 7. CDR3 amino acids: CASSQVAGGAYTEAFF. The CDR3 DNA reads TGCGCCAGCAGCCAAGTAGCAGGGGGCGCCTACACTGAAGCTTTCTTT.

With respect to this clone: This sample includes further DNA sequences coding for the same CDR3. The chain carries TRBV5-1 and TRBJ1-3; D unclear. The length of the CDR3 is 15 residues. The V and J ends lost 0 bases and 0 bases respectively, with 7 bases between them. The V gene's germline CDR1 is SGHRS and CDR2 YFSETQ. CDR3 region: CASSLGGSSGNTIYF. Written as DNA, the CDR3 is TGCGCCAGCAGCTTGGGAGGGAGCTCTGGAAACACCATATATTTT.

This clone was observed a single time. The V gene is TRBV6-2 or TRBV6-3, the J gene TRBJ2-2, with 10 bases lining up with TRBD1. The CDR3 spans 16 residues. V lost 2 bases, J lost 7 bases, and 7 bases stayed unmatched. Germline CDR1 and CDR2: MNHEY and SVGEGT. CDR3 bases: TGTGCCAGCAGTTACCGGGACAGGGGTTATGTCGGGGAGCTGTTTTTT. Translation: CASSYRDRGYVGELFF.

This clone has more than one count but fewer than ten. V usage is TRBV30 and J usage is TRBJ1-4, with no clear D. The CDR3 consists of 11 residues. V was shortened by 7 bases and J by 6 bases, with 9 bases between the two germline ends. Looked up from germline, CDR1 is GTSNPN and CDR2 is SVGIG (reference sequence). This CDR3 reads CASNSDEKLFF. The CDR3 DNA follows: TGTGCCTCAAACAGTGATGAAAAACTGTTTTTT.

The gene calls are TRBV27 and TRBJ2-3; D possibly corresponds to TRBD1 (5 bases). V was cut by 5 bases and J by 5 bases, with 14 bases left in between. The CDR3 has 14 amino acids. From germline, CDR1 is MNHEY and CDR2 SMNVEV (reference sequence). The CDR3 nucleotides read TGTGCCAGCAGTCCGCAGGGAAATCTAGATACGCAGTATTTT. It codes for CASSPQGNLDTQYF.

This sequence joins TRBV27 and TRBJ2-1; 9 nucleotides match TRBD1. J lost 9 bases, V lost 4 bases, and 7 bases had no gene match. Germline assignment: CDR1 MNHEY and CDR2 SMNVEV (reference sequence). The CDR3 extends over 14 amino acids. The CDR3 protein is CASSSTGGGGEQFF. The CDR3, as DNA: TGTGCCAGCAGTTCGACAGGGGGTGGAGGTGAGCAGTTCTTC.

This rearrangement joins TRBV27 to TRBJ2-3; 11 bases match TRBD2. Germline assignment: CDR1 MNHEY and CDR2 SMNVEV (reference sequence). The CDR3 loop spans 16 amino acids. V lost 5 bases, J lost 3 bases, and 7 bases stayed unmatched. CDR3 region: CASSEILAGGTDTQYF. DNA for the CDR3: TGTGCCAGCAGTGAGATCCTAGCGGGAGGAACAGATACGCAGTATTTT.

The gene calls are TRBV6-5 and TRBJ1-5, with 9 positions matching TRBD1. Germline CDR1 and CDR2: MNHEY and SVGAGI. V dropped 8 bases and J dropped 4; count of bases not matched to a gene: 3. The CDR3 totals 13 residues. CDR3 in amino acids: CASLGQGNQPQHF. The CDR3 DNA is TGTGCCAGCCTCGGACAGGGGAATCAGCCCCAGCATTTT.

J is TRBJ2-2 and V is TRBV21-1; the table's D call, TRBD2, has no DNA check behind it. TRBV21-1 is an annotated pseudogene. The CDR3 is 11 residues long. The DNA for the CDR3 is TGTGCCTTCGGAGGTCACGGGGAGCTGTTTTTT. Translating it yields CAFGGHGELFF.

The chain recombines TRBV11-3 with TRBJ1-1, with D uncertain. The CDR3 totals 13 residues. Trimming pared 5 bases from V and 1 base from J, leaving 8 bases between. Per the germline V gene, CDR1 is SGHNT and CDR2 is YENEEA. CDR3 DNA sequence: TGTGCCAGCAGCCCCGGAGCGAACACTGAAGCTTTCTTT. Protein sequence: CASSPGANTEAFF.

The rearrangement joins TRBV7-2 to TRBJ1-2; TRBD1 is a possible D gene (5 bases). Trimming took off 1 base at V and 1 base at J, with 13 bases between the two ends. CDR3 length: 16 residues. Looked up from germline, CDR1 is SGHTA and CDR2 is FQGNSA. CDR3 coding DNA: TGTGCCAGCAGCTTAGGAGGGACTGGAATTAACTATGGCTACACCTTC. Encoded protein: CASSLGGTGINYGYTF.

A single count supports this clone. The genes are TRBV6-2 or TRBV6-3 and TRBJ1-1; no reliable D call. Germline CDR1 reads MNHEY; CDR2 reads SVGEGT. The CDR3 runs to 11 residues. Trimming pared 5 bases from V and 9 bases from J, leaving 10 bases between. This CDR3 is CASSRGAQAFF. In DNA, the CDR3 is TGTGCCAGCAGTAGAGGAGCTCAAGCTTTCTTT.

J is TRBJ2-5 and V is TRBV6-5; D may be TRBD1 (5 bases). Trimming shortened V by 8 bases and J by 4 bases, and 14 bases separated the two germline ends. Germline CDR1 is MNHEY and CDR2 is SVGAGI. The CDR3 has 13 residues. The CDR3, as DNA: TGTGCCAGCTCAGGAGCTAGGGGAGAGACCCAGTACTTC. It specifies CASSGARGETQYF.